One sample yielded the 13 T cell receptor beta chains listed below, sequenced in a study of CD8 T cells in Susac syndrome (dated by TCRdb to about 2019). Library creation used the immunoSEQ multiplex PCR assay. RNA was extracted using the RNeasy kit, and about 0.45 to 1 microgram was reverse transcribed with random hexamers. TCRdb took the public reads, trimmed them with fastp at Q25, ran MiXCR for clone calling and kept in-frame beta chains. Each record represents a unique CDR3 protein, reported with the most common genes and DNA among its rows. This sample holds 200,000 or so distinct CDR3 sequences; about 96% were observed only once. The ten largest make up approximately 0.093% of the sample. Source material: CD4+ T cells from PBMCs. The receptors here all came from a human donor with multiple sclerosis.

The genes are TRBV6-5 and TRBJ2-1; the match to TRBD2 covers 11 bases. The CDR3 is 14 amino acids. Germline values: CDR1 MNHEY, CDR2 SVGAGI. Trimming at V came to 8 bases and at J to 4 bases, leaving 4 bases not matched to a gene. Written as DNA, the CDR3 is TGTGCCAGCCGGGGACTAGCGGATTACAATGAGCAGTTCTTC. It specifies CASRGLADYNEQFF.

The CDR3 DNA reads as TGTGCCTGGAGTGGACCCACCTACGAGCAGTACTTC. This encodes CAWSGPTYEQYF. V usage is TRBV30 and J usage is TRBJ2-7; D is ambiguous. The CDR3 spans 12 residues. V dropped 1 base and J dropped 2 bases, with 6 bases sitting between them. Germline assignment: CDR1 GTSNPN and CDR2 SVGIG (reference sequence).

This chain joins TRBV12-3 or TRBV12-4 and TRBJ2-7, with 9 nucleotides matching TRBD2. The CDR3 extends over 14 amino acids. The trim removed 6 bases at V and 5 bases at J, leaving 8 bases unmatched. CDR3 sequence reads: CASSAGLAGNEQYF. DNA for the CDR3: TGTGCCAGCAGCGCGGGACTAGCTGGCAACGAGCAGTACTTC.

The chain links TRBV29-1 to TRBJ1-2; D not certain. The CDR3 has 11 residues. Looked up from germline, CDR1 is SQVTM and CDR2 is ANQGSEA. V lost 3 bases and J 5 bases, leaving 7 bases between the germline ends. The CDR3 here is CSVDPTYGYTF. The DNA for the CDR3 is TGCAGCGTTGATCCGACGTATGGCTACACCTTC.

V usage is TRBV3-1 and J usage is TRBJ2-1; 10 bases align to TRBD2. The germline gives CDR1 LGHDT, CDR2 YNNKEL (reference sequence). Trimming took 4 bases from V and 6 from J; bases not matched to a gene: 6. There are 15 residues in the CDR3. The chain's CDR3 is CASSLAGGNSNEQFF. Here the CDR3 DNA reads TGTGCCAGCAGCCTAGCGGGGGGTAACTCCAATGAGCAGTTCTTC.

The chain links TRBV6-2 or TRBV6-3 to TRBJ2-7; D is unclear. The CDR3 is made up of 14 amino acids. CDR1 is MNHEY and CDR2 is SVGEGT in the germline V gene. Trimming took 2 bases from V and 1 from J, leaving 9 bases between them. CDR3 nucleotides: TGTGCCAGCAGTTACGGTGGCGCTTCCTACGAGCAGTACTTC. Amino acid sequence: CASSYGGASYEQYF.

The chain has TRBV30 and TRBJ2-7; no clear D gene. Trimming removed 0 bases at V and 6 bases at J, with 6 bases between. Germline assignment: CDR1 GTSNPN and CDR2 SVGIG (reference sequence). This CDR3 spans 11 amino acids. The CDR3 DNA reads TGTGCCTGGAGTGTAGCCCGCGAGCAGTACTTC. This gives the protein CAWSVAREQYF. Complete variable domain (other parts from reference TRBV30 and TRBJ2-7): SQTIHQWPATLVQPVGSPLSLECTVEGTSNPNLYWYRQAAGRGLQLLFYSVGIGQISSEVPQNLSASRPQDRQFILSSKKLLLSDSGFYLCAWSVAREQYFGPGTRLTVT.

V gene TRBV12-3 or TRBV12-4 combines with J gene TRBJ1-2; TRBD1 aligns across 10 bases. J was trimmed by 7 bases and V by 3 bases; bases with no gene match: 8. The CDR3 runs 15 residues. DNA of the CDR3: TGTGCCAGCAGTTTTCGGGACAGGGGTTGGGTTGGCTACACCTTC. Encoded protein: CASSFRDRGWVGYTF.

The chain recombines TRBV24-1 with TRBJ2-5; TRBD2 matches 7 bases. Germline assignment: CDR1 KGHDR and CDR2 SFDVKD. The CDR3 runs 15 residues. After removal of 4 bases from V and 5 bases from J, the junction contained 9 bases not matched to a gene. As DNA, the CDR3 is TGTGCCACCAGTGACGCTAGCGGCCCAGGGGAGACCCAGTACTTC. Its protein is CATSDASGPGETQYF.

This chain connects TRBV7-2 to TRBJ2-1, with 9 bases aligning to TRBD2. Looked up from germline, CDR1 is SGHTA and CDR2 is FQGNSA. The CDR3 sequence is 14 residues long. Losses at the gene ends were 5 bases for V and 8 bases for J; bases not matched to a gene: 7. CDR3 in amino acids: CASSTGTSKYEQFF. The CDR3, as DNA: TGTGCCAGCAGCACCGGGACTAGCAAGTATGAGCAGTTCTTC.

This chain connects TRBV12-3 or TRBV12-4 to TRBJ1-5; tentative D call: TRBD1 (5 bases). The germline V and J ends were trimmed by 4 bases and 0 bases, with 10 bases remaining between them. The CDR3 has 15 amino acids. CDR3 in DNA: TGTGCCAGCAGTTCGACGGACAATAGCAATCAGCCCCAGCATTTT. Protein product: CASSSTDNSNQPQHF.

The rearrangement joins TRBV7-9 to TRBJ2-7, with 10 bases fitting TRBD2. Germline V gene sequence: CDR1 SEHNR, CDR2 FQNEAQ (reference sequence). The V gene end was trimmed by 3 bases and the J gene end by 3 bases; junction bases not matched to a gene: 11. The CDR3 sequence is 17 residues long. CDR3 in DNA: TGTGCCAGCAGCTTGATGGCCGGGACTAGCGTGGGCTACGAGCAGTACTTC. Its translation is CASSLMAGTSVGYEQYF.

This clonotype was counted once. This chain uses TRBV24-1 with TRBJ2-3, with D possibly being TRBD2 (6 bases). The CDR3 is made up of 17 amino acids. V lost 3 bases, J lost 1 base, and 16 bases lay in between. Germline lookup yields CDR1 KGHDR and CDR2 SFDVKD. In DNA form, the CDR3 reads TGTGCCACCAGTGATCATCAGGGAGGAACGGGCACAGATACGCAGTATTTT. Its protein is CATSDHQGGTGTDTQYF.